The entry below describes one T cell receptor beta chain. What it binds is unknown. This record belongs to a study of T cell responses to AZD1222 COVID-19 vaccine. The study's findings and limits: Receipt of two AZD1222 doses was followed by a rise in Spike-specific TCR breadth and depth. Samples come after the peak T cell response, not at day 14. Of spike-specific TCRs, nearly half reportedly target regions left unmutated in variants.

Second-dose schedules of about 4 or about 12 weeks were combined. The protocol was immunoSEQ multiplex PCR, while the TCRdb copy is restricted to in-frame clones and leaves out a portion. The profile shows about 78,000 clones, approximately 87% of them singletons. Trimming pared 5 bases from V and 8 bases from J, leaving 15 bases between. Germline values: CDR1 LNHDA, CDR2 SQIVND (reference sequence). The CDR3 is made up of 14 amino acids. J is TRBJ1-4 and V is TRBV19; no firm D call. The sample was peripheral blood, taken 28 days after the second AZD1222 dose. The origin of this receptor is an adult who received the AZD1222 COVID-19 vaccine. The CDR3 DNA follows: TGTGCCAGTAGTCGTCTCCCGAATCGGGAAAAACTGTTTTTT. Its translation is CASSRLPNREKLFF.